The rows below give T cell receptor beta chains drawn from one sample of a study of blood T cell repertoires in COVID-19. Generated by immunoSEQ multiplex PCR, the TCRdb table keeps only in-frame clones and is missing some. The table has about 250,000 clones, roughly 87% seen once. Material: peripheral blood. The receptors here all came from a man aged 18 to 30 with active or convalescent COVID-19. CDR3s include the opening cysteine and the closing phenylalanine or tryptophan. The D gene is left open where the match is weak. Size is omitted from some rows. Given values are once, few, many or a class for expanded clones.

d_call,j_call,v_call,clone_size,cdr3_length,cdr3_nt,cdr3_aa
.,TRBJ2-1,TRBV2,.,15,TGTGCCAGCCGGATCGGGACTGGAATATACAATGAGCAGTTCTTC,CASRIGTGIYNEQFF
.,TRBJ2-6,TRBV9,.,16,TGTGCCAGCAGCGGAGGGACTGCTGGTGGGGCCAACGTCCTGACTTTC,CASSGGTAGGANVLTF
TRBD2,TRBJ2-7,TRBV19,.,15,TGTGCCAGTAGTCCCTATAGCGGGAGGGTTTACGAGCAGTACTTC,CASSPYSGRVYEQYF
.,TRBJ2-7,TRBV7-2,once,16,TGTGCCAGCAGCTTACCCCTCGTAGGAGTCCCATACGAGCAGTACTTC,CASSLPLVGVPYEQYF
TRBD2,TRBJ2-1,TRBV11-2,.,17,TGTGCCAGCAGCTCACCCGGACTAGCGGGAAGGAACAATGAGCAGTTCTTC,CASSSPGLAGRNNEQFF
.,TRBJ2-1,TRBV19,.,13,TGTGCCAGTAGCCGGGATCTTGGCAATGAGCAGTTCTTC,CASSRDLGNEQFF
.,TRBJ1-6,TRBV14,.,14,TGTGCCAGCAGTCGGGACTTCGAAAATTCACCCCTCCACTTT,CASSRDFENSPLHF
.,TRBJ1-1,TRBV5-6,.,12,TGTGCCAGCAGCCCTGGACAGTCTGAAGCTTTCTTT,CASSPGQSEAFF
TRBD2,TRBJ2-7,TRBV28,.,12,TGTGCCAGCTGCGGGAGACCCTACGAGCAGTACTTC,CASCGRPYEQYF
TRBD1,TRBJ1-2,TRBV29-1,.,12,TGCAGCGTCGCCGGGACAGGGGGCGGCTACACCTTC,CSVAGTGGGYTF
.,TRBJ2-1,TRBV5-6,.,14,TGTGCCAGCAGCACCGACAGAGGCCCCAATGAGCAGTTCTTC,CASSTDRGPNEQFF
TRBD2,TRBJ2-1,TRBV18,.,14,TGTGCCAGCCGAGGGACTAGCGGGGACAATGAGCAGTTCTTC,CASRGTSGDNEQFF
TRBD1,TRBJ1-2,TRBV6-5,.,12,TGTGCCAGTAGGGGACAGCCCTATGGCTACACCTTC,CASRGQPYGYTF
.,TRBJ1-1,TRBV4-3,once,13,TGCGCCAGCAGCCTTGGGGCGGAGACTGAAGCTTTCTTT,CASSLGAETEAFF
TRBD1,TRBJ1-1,TRBV5-1,once,12,TGCGCCAGCAGCCTCGGACAGGGGGAAGCTTTCTTT,CASSLGQGEAFF
TRBD1,TRBJ1-2,TRBV10-2,few,14,TGCGCCAGCGGGGACAGGGGGCCTAACTATGGCTACACCTTC,CASGDRGPNYGYTF
.,TRBJ1-3,TRBV30,.,12,TGTGCCTGGAGGCAGTCTGGAAACACCATATATTTT,CAWRQSGNTIYF
.,TRBJ1-1,TRBV19,.,14,TGTGCCAGTAGTATAGACAGGGGGAACACTGAAGCTTTCTTT,CASSIDRGNTEAFF
.,TRBJ2-7,TRBV6-2/TRBV6-3,.,14,TGTGCCAGCAGTTACGGAGACTACCTACTGGAGCAGTACTTC,CASSYGDYLLEQYF